Following are 2 T cell receptor beta chains from one sample sequenced in a study of shared clonotypes between healthy human individuals. Assay used: immunoSEQ multiplex PCR; TCRdb lists only in-frame clones, some missing. The sample has more than 2 million clones, over 85% seen once. The specimen was naive CD4+ T cells sorted from blood. Sample subset: CD45RA+ positively selected. These receptor sequences come from a young man in good health.

The chain employs TRBV11-3 and TRBJ2-2; 12 bases are shared with TRBD1. The V segment lost 5 bases and the J segment 7 bases; nucleotides outside the gene matches: 11. This CDR3 spans 17 amino acids. The V gene's germline CDR1 is SGHNT and CDR2 YENEEA. The CDR3 region has the DNA TGTGCCAGCAGCCGTGACTGGGGACAGGGGGCCAGCGGGGAGCTGTTTTTT. Residues: CASSRDWGQGASGELFF.

Details on this clone: One end of the junction does not line up with germline, which may come from a read error. The CDR3 loop reads CASSSGTGASYEQYF. In nucleotides, the CDR3 is TGTGCTAGCAGCTCCGGGACAGGGGCTTCCTACGAGCAGTACTTC. The gene calls are TRBV7-7 and TRBJ2-7; TRBD1 matches 10 bases. The germline CDR1 and CDR2 sequences are SSHAT and FNYEAQ (reference sequence). CDR3 length: 15 amino acids.